This TCR beta chain is drawn from a study of T cell responses to AZD1222 COVID-19 vaccine. The repertoire was sequenced with immunoSEQ multiplex PCR; TCRdb's copy has only in-frame clones and lacks some. The sample consists of 120,000 to 150,000 clones, about 92% of them appearing once. Germline CDR1 reads MNHEY; CDR2 reads SVGAGI. The length of the CDR3 is 14 residues. V was cut by 9 bases and J by 4 bases, with 18 bases left in between. In this sample, this clone turned up a few times. The chain combines TRBV6-5 with TRBJ2-5; D gene uncertain. This TCR was sampled from an adult in good health. The sample here was peripheral blood, taken on day 0 of AZD1222 vaccination. Here the CDR3 reads CASNLVVGGETQYF. The CDR3 DNA is TGTGCCAGTAATTTGGTGGTTGGCGGAGAGACCCAGTACTTC.